This TCR beta chain was recovered during a study of cytomegalovirus exposure and HLA in healthy donors. Study context: The same platform was used for the approximately 110 validation repertoires and the roughly 730 first-cohort repertoires, a later analysis reported. Study-level findings and limits: Using the classifier, cytomegalovirus status was reportedly diagnosed with high specificity and sensitivity. Generally TCR sequences proved uncommon, though certain public TCRs appeared in numerous donors.

Using immunoSEQ multiplex PCR, the repertoire was profiled, and TCRdb retains in-frame clones only, with some absent. The sample records 60,000 or so clones, over 85% being singletons. V lost 5 bases to trimming and J lost 2 bases; unmatched junction nucleotides: 7. Per the germline V gene, CDR1 is MDHEN and CDR2 is SYDVKM. The CDR3 extends over 15 amino acids. The sample holds a few counts of this clone. Its antigen is unknown. Source material: PBMCs. This chain connects TRBV28 to TRBJ2-3; 7 nucleotides line up with TRBD2. The clonotype originates from a man aged 18 to 29 in good health and CMV-seronegative. CDR3 in DNA: TGTGCCAGCAGTATTCCCCAGCGGGACACAGATACGCAGTATTTT. Its protein product is CASSIPQRDTDTQYF.